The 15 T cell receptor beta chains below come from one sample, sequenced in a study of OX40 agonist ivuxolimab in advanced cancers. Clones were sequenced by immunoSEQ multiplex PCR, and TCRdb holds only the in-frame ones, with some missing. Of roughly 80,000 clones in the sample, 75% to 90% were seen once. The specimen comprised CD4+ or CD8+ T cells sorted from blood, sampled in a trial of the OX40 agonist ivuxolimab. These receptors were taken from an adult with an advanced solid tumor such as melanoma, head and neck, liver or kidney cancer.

This CDR3 is CASSLRLEKLFF. The CDR3, as DNA: TGTGCCAGCAGCTTGAGGCTTGAAAAACTGTTTTTT. This sequence joins TRBV7-9 and TRBJ1-4; D unclear. V lost 3 bases to trimming and J lost 7 bases, with 6 bases between them. Germline V CDR1 and CDR2: SEHNR, FQNEAQ (reference sequence). CDR3 length: 12 residues.

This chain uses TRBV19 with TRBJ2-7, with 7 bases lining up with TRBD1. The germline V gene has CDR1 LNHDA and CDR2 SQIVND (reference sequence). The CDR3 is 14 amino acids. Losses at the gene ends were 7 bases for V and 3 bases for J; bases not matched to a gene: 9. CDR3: CASTPTGKGYEQYF. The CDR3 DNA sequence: TGTGCCAGTACTCCGACAGGGAAGGGCTACGAGCAGTACTTC.

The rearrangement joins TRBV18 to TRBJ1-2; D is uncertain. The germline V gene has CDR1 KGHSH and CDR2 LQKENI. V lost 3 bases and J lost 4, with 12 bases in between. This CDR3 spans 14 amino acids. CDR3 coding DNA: TGTGCCAGCTCACCGAACGTACAAACCTATGGCTACACCTTC. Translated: CASSPNVQTYGYTF.

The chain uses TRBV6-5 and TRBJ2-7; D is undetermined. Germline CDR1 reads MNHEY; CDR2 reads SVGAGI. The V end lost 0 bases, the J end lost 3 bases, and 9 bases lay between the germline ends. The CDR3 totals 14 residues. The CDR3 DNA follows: TGTGCCAGCAGTTACTCGATTGTGGACTACGAGCAGTACTTC. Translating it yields CASSYSIVDYEQYF.

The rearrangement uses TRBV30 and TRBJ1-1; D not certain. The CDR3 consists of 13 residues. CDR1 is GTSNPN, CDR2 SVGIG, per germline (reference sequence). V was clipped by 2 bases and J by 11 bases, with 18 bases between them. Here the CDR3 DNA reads TGTGCCTGGAGTTCCCGCGGCCGAAAGCAGGCTTTCTTT. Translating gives CAWSSRGRKQAFF.

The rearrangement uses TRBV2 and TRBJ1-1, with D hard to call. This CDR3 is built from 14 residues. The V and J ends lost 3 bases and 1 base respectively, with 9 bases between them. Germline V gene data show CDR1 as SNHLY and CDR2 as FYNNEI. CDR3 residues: CASSDRGRNTEAFF. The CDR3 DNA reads TGTGCCAGCAGTGATCGGGGAAGGAACACTGAAGCTTTCTTT.

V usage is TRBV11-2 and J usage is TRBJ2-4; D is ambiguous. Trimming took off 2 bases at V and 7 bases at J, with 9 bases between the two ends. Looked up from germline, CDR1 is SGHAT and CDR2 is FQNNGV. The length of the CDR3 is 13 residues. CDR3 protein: CASSLNGLNIQYF. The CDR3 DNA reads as TGTGCCAGCAGCTTAAACGGCTTGAACATTCAGTACTTC.

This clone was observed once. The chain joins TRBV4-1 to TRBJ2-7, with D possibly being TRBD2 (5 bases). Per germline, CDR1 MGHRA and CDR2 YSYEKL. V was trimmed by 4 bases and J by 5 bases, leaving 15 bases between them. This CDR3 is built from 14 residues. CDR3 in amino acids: CASSRERWRNEQYF. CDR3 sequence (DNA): TGCGCCAGCAGCCGCGAGCGGTGGAGGAACGAGCAGTACTTC.

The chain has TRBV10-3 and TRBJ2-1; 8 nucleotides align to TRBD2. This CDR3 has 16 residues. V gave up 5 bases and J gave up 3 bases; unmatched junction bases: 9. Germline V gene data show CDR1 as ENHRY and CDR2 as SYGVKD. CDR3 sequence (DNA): TGTGCCATCAGTCCTTCCAGCGGGGGAGACTACAATGAGCAGTTCTTC. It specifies CAISPSSGGDYNEQFF.

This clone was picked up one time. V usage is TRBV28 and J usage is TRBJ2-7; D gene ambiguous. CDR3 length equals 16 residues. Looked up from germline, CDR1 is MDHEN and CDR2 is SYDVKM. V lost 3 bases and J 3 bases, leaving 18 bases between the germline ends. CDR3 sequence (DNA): TGTGCCAGCAGTTTTAGATGGACCCAGAGGATCTACGAGCAGTACTTC. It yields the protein CASSFRWTQRIYEQYF.

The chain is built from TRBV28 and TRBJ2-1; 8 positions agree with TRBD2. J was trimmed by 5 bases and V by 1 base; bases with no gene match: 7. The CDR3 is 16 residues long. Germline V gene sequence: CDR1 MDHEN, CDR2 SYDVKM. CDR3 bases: TGTGCCAGCAGTTTATTCGCCAGCGGGAGCGACAATGAGCAGTTCTTC. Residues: CASSLFASGSDNEQFF.

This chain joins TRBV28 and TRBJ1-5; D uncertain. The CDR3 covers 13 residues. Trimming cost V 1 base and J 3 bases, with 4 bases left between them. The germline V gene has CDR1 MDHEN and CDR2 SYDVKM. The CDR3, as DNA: TGTGCCAGCAGTTTATCCACCAATCAGCCCCAGCATTTT. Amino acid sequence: CASSLSTNQPQHF.

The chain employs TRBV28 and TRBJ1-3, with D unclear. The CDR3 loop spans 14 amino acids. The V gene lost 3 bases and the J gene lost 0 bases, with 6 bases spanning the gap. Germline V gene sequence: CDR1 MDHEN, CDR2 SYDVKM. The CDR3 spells CASSLPGSGNTIYF. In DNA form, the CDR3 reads TGTGCCAGCAGTTTGCCGGGCTCTGGAAACACCATATATTTT.

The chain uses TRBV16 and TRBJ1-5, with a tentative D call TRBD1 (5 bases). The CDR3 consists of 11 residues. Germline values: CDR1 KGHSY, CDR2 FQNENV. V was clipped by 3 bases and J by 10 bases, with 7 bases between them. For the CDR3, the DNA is TGTGCCAGCAGCCACACAGGCCCCCAGCATTTT. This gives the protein CASSHTGPQHF.

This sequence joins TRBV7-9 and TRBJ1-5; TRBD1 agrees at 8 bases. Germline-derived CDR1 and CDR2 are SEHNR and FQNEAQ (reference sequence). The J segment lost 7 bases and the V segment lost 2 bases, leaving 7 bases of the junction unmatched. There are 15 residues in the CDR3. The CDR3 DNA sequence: TGTGCCAGCAGCTTATCGACAGGGGCAGGCCAGCCCCAGCATTTT. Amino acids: CASSLSTGAGQPQHF.